Listed here is a single TCR beta chain. Assay: immunoSEQ multiplex PCR; the TCRdb copy retains only in-frame clones and omits some. Of 55,000 to 75,000 clones in the sample, around 82% were seen once. CDR1 and CDR2 (germline): LGHDT, YNNKEL (reference sequence). V lost 1 base to trimming and J lost 3 bases, with 16 bases between them. The CDR3 spans 17 residues. The sample originates from a study of blood T cell repertoires in COVID-19. Study as a whole: Both acute and convalescent COVID-19 samples were obtained from the United States, Italy and Spain.

The chain employs TRBV3-1 (or the pseudogene TRBV3-2) and TRBJ1-3; D remains unclear. This TCR was recovered from a man older than 75 with active COVID-19. Material for sequencing was peripheral blood. CDR3 DNA: TGTGCCAGCAGCCAAGTTACACAGACACAAGGTGGAAACACCATATATTTT. Translation: CASSQVTQTQGGNTIYF.